This passage covers 26 T cell receptor beta chains from one sample sequenced in a study of blood T cell repertoires in COVID-19. Produced via immunoSEQ multiplex PCR; TCRdb's table is partial and in-frame only. The sample yields over 45,000 clones, around 84% seen once. The source material was peripheral blood. These receptors were collected from a man between 60 and 75 years old with acute or convalescent COVID-19.

This chain joins TRBV7-6 and TRBJ2-3, with 11 bases identical to TRBD1. The germline V gene has CDR1 SGHVS and CDR2 FNYEAQ. Germline trimming cut 5 bases from V and 5 bases from J; bases unmatched to any gene: 6. This CDR3 region has 15 residues. CDR3 nucleotide sequence: TGTGCCAGCAGCCGGACAGGGGGCGAGAAAGATACGCAGTATTTT. It codes for CASSRTGGEKDTQYF.

J is TRBJ1-1 and V is TRBV15; a possible D gene is TRBD1 (6 bases). Trimming shortened V by 4 bases and J by 8 bases, and 17 bases separated the two germline ends. Germline assignment: CDR1 LNHNV and CDR2 YYDKDF (reference sequence). This CDR3 has 14 amino acids. DNA for the CDR3: TGTGCCACCAGCAAAGCAGGGGCTCTAATGGAAGCTTTCTTT. Translation: CATSKAGALMEAFF.

V gene TRBV6-5 combines with J gene TRBJ1-6; tentative D call: TRBD1 (5 bases). The germline V gene encodes CDR1 MNHEY and CDR2 SVGAGI. The CDR3 runs to 16 residues. Trimming shortened V by 0 bases and J by 3 bases, and 9 bases separated the two germline ends. The CDR3 here is CASSYSGGGYNSPLHF. DNA of the CDR3: TGTGCCAGCAGTTACTCGGGCGGGGGCTATAATTCACCCCTCCACTTT.

The chain has TRBV7-9 and TRBJ2-1; 9 nucleotides line up with TRBD1. Losses at the gene ends were 3 bases for V and 6 bases for J; bases not matched to a gene: 6. Germline CDR1 SEHNR, CDR2 FQNEAQ (reference sequence). This CDR3 spans 15 amino acids. DNA of the CDR3: TGTGCCAGCAGCTTGGGACAGGGAGGACGCAATGAGCAGTTCTTC. This codes for CASSLGQGGRNEQFF.

Remarks on this clone: Germline and junction disagree at one end, which may indicate a read error. Written as DNA, the CDR3 is TGTGCCAGCAGAGAAGGACAGGATGCTTCACCCCTCCACTTT. Amino acid sequence: CASREGQDASPLHF. V gene TRBV6-1 combines with J gene TRBJ1-6; 7 bases align to TRBD1. Looked up from germline, CDR1 is MNHNS and CDR2 is SASEGT. The CDR3 spans 14 residues.

The rearrangement links TRBV6-5 to TRBJ1-4; D is unclear. The V and J ends lost 2 bases and 3 bases respectively, with 10 bases between them. Germline CDR1 and CDR2: MNHEY and SVGAGI. This CDR3 comprises 15 residues. CDR3 sequence: CASSYDGVSNEKLFF. Here the CDR3 DNA reads TGTGCCAGCAGTTACGACGGAGTCTCTAATGAAAAACTGTTTTTT.

The V call is TRBV30, the J call TRBJ2-5; 11 bases map to TRBD2. The CDR3 is 15 residues long. V shed 3 bases and J 4 bases; nucleotides not matched to a gene: 7. Germline values: CDR1 GTSNPN, CDR2 SVGIG (reference sequence). The CDR3 bases are TGTGCCTGGAGCCAAACTAGCGGGGGAAGAGAGACCCAGTACTTC. Translation gives CAWSQTSGGRETQYF. The full variable domain, with the rest looked up from reference TRBV30 and TRBJ2-5, is SQTIHQWPATLVQPVGSPLSLECTVEGTSNPNLYWYRQAAGRGLQLLFYSVGIGQISSEVPQNLSASRPQDRQFILSSKKLLLSDSGFYLCAWSQTSGGRETQYFGPGTRLLVL.

The rearrangement links TRBV7-9 to TRBJ2-3; a weak D match, TRBD1 (6 bases). Trimming took 4 bases from V and 4 from J, leaving 15 bases between them. The CDR3 totals 15 residues. Germline CDR1 reads SEHNR; CDR2 reads FQNEAQ (reference sequence). The CDR3 DNA reads as TGTGCCAGCAGCTCGGGACACCACGGTGCAGATACGCAGTATTTT. As protein: CASSSGHHGADTQYF.

J is TRBJ2-2 and V is TRBV4-1; 8 bases fit TRBD1. This CDR3 region has 15 residues. Germline lookup yields CDR1 MGHRA and CDR2 YSYEKL. V shed 4 bases, J shed 7 bases, and the junction held 8 bases outside the gene matches. The CDR3 DNA is TGCGCCAGCAGCCCCCCTCCTGACAGGGGCGGGGAGCTGTTTTTT. This translates into CASSPPPDRGGELFF.

The genes are TRBV21-1 and TRBJ1-3. TRBV21-1 is listed as a pseudogene. The CDR3 covers 12 residues. In DNA, the CDR3 is TGTGCCAGCAGCAAATCGGGAAACACCATATATTTT. As protein: CASSKSGNTIYF.

This sequence joins TRBV6-5 and TRBJ2-3; D might be TRBD2 (7 bases). This CDR3 is built from 14 residues. In germline, CDR1 is MNHEY, CDR2 SVGAGI. V was shortened by 6 bases and J by 2 bases, with 12 bases between the two germline ends. The CDR3 nucleotides are TGTGCCAGCAGGGCGGGGGCCACCACAGATACGCAGTATTTT. Translating it yields CASRAGATTDTQYF.

V is TRBV5-4 and J is TRBJ2-2; weak D call: TRBD2 (6 bases). Germline V gives CDR1 SGHNT, CDR2 YYREEE (reference sequence). The CDR3 consists of 14 residues. Deletions cut 0 bases from V and 5 bases from J, with 8 bases between. The DNA for the CDR3 is TGTGCCAGCAGCTTGGCCGGGGGAACCGGGGAGCTGTTTTTT. The encoded protein is CASSLAGGTGELFF.

This sequence joins TRBV30 and TRBJ1-3, with 9 positions matching TRBD1. Germline-derived CDR1 and CDR2 are GTSNPN and SVGIG (reference sequence). V was clipped by 2 bases and J by 3 bases; unmatched bases: 5. CDR3 length equals 15 residues. CDR3 amino acids: CAWSRRTGVGNTIYF. For the CDR3, the DNA is TGTGCCTGGAGTCGTCGGACAGGGGTTGGAAACACCATATATTTT.

This clone was seen more than once but under ten times. The chain joins TRBV12-3 or TRBV12-4 to TRBJ1-3; D is unclear. There are 12 residues in the CDR3. V was shortened by 3 bases and J by 6 bases, with 6 bases between the two germline ends. Here the CDR3 reads CASSFRQNTIYF. Here the CDR3 DNA reads TGTGCCAGCAGTTTTAGACAAAACACCATATATTTT.

Regarding this clone: Sequence at one end of the junction differs from germline and may be a read error. The chain employs TRBV6-1 and TRBJ1-1, with D unclear. Per the germline V gene, CDR1 is MNHNS and CDR2 is SASEGT. The CDR3 loop spans 15 amino acids. CDR3 DNA: TGTGCCAGCAGTGAATTTGTTAGAGCCGACACTCAAGCTTTCTTT. This translates into CASSEFVRADTQAFF.

In its sample, this clone was seen a few times. The CDR3 region is CASSPSGTGGIDTQYF. For the CDR3, the DNA is TGCGCCAGCAGCCCCTCCGGGACAGGGGGCATAGATACGCAGTATTTT. The chain uses TRBV4-1 and TRBJ2-3; 12 nucleotides match TRBD1. There are 16 residues in the CDR3. V lost 4 bases and J lost 5; bases outside the gene matches: 7. CDR1 and CDR2 from the germline V gene are MGHRA and YSYEKL.

This clone was detected only a few times. J is TRBJ1-4 and V is TRBV5-5; D is perhaps TRBD1 (5 bases). This CDR3 is 18 amino acids long. V lost 0 bases to trimming and J lost 8 bases, with 23 bases between them. Looked up from germline, CDR1 is SGHKS and CDR2 is YYEKEE (reference sequence). This CDR3 reads CASSLDVGRGSSGEKLFF. The CDR3 region has the DNA TGTGCCAGCAGCTTGGACGTGGGGAGGGGAAGTTCGGGGGAAAAACTGTTTTTT.

The count of this clone is one. This chain uses TRBV10-1 with TRBJ2-7; the D gene is possibly TRBD2 (6 bases). The CDR3 length is 14 residues. The germline V gene has CDR1 WNHNN and CDR2 SYGVQD (reference sequence). Trimming stripped 4 bases from V and 6 bases from J, with 16 bases between. The CDR3, as DNA: TGCGCCAGCAGTGTAGGAGGGAACATTGGCGAGCAGTACTTC. Protein product: CASSVGGNIGEQYF.

This chain links TRBV13 with TRBJ2-3, with TRBD2 matching over 10 bases. J gave up 4 bases and V 3 bases, and 1 base lay outside the gene matches. The CDR3 spans 14 residues. Germline values: CDR1 PRHDT, CDR2 FYEKMQ (reference sequence). DNA for the CDR3: TGTGCCAGCAGCTTTAGCGGGGGGTCAGATACGCAGTATTTT. Its translation is CASSFSGGSDTQYF.

J is TRBJ2-3 and V is TRBV2; 8 bases match TRBD1. Germline CDR1 SNHLY, CDR2 FYNNEI. The J segment lost 4 bases and the V segment lost 5 bases, leaving 5 bases of the junction unmatched. The CDR3 has 14 residues. CDR3 protein: CASSPRTGSDTQYF. The CDR3 coding sequence is TGTGCCAGCAGTCCGAGGACAGGGTCAGATACGCAGTATTTT.

The J gene is TRBJ2-1, the V gene TRBV7-3; possibly TRBD2 for D (6 bases). This CDR3 spans 14 amino acids. In germline, CDR1 is SGHTA, CDR2 FQGTGA. V lost 6 bases to trimming and J lost 8 bases, with 17 bases between them. The CDR3 DNA reads as TGTGCCAGCAGTCTGTCGACGGGGGACCATGAGCAGTTCTTC. This codes for CASSLSTGDHEQFF.

This sequence joins TRBV5-1 and TRBJ2-3; no firm D call. There are 14 residues in the CDR3. Germline CDR1 and CDR2: SGHRS and YFSETQ. Trimming pared 4 bases from V and 2 bases from J, leaving 11 bases between. CDR3 in DNA: TGCGCCAGCAGCGACCAGGCTCCCACAGATACGCAGTATTTT. Amino acid sequence: CASSDQAPTDTQYF.

V gene TRBV7-3 combines with J gene TRBJ2-2, with 14 bases that match TRBD2. Per germline, CDR1 SGHTA and CDR2 FQGTGA. The CDR3 has 17 amino acids. The V gene end was trimmed by 5 bases and the J gene end by 4 bases; junction bases not matched to a gene: 6. The CDR3 nucleotides are TGTGCCAGCAGCCCTCCTGGACTAGCGGGGGGCACCGGGGAGCTGTTTTTT. This sequence encodes CASSPPGLAGGTGELFF.

J is TRBJ2-7 and V is TRBV5-4; 12 bases fit TRBD2. The CDR3 is 15 amino acids. V shed 2 bases and J 3 bases; nucleotides not matched to a gene: 3. The V gene's germline CDR1 is SGHNT and CDR2 YYREEE (reference sequence). Here the CDR3 DNA reads TGTGCCAGCAGCTTCCGGACTAGCGGGGACTACGAGCAGTACTTC. It is translated as CASSFRTSGDYEQYF.

The CDR3 DNA follows: TGTGCCACCTCAGCGGGGGTGGCAGATACGCAGTATTTT. The encoded protein is CATSAGVADTQYF. The chain recombines TRBV10-3 with TRBJ2-3; 8 nucleotides align to TRBD2. Germline V gene lookup returns CDR1 ENHRY and CDR2 SYGVKD. After removal of 10 bases from V and 4 bases from J, the junction contained 7 bases not matched to a gene. The CDR3 sequence is 13 residues long.

Only one count was recorded for this clone. The chain has TRBV3-1 (or the pseudogene TRBV3-2) and TRBJ2-7; D is possibly TRBD1 (6 bases). Trimming took off 5 bases at V and 2 bases at J, with 16 bases between the two ends. The CDR3 spans 15 residues. Germline V gene sequence: CDR1 LGHDT, CDR2 YNNKEL (reference sequence). The DNA for the CDR3 is TGTGCCAGCAGCATTATTCGGGACAAGGCCTACGAGCAGTACTTC. Protein product: CASSIIRDKAYEQYF.